Below, 17 T cell receptor beta chains from the same sample are listed, as sequenced in a study of shared clonotypes between healthy human individuals. This table comes from immunoSEQ multiplex PCR, and its TCRdb copy is limited to in-frame clones, with some not included. The sample has roughly 2,500,000 clones; 93% are singletons. The sequencing input was naive CD4+ T cells from PBMCs. The subset denotes: CD45RA+ positively selected. All receptors come from a man younger than 35 in good health. Some clones in this sample may be carry-over from other donors' samples.

This sequence joins TRBV5-1 and TRBJ2-2; 7 bases line up with TRBD2. The J segment lost 2 bases and the V segment lost 4 bases, leaving 11 bases of the junction unmatched. CDR1 is SGHRS, CDR2 YFSETQ, per germline. The CDR3 consists of 17 residues. The DNA of the CDR3 is TGCGCCAGCAGCCCTGGGACGGGACTACCTAACACCGGGGAGCTGTTTTTT. It is translated as CASSPGTGLPNTGELFF.

Turning to this clone: Because it lacks the conserved phenylalanine or tryptophan at the end, this CDR3 is likely a read error. The gene calls are TRBV6-1 and TRBJ2-7, with TRBD2 matching 9 bases. Looked up from germline, CDR1 is MNHNS and CDR2 is SASEGT. The V gene end was trimmed by 2 bases and the J gene end by 7 bases; junction bases not matched to a gene: 9. The CDR3 loop spans 15 amino acids. CDR3 region: CASSEWRGLASEQYS. CDR3 coding DNA: TGTGCCAGCAGTGAATGGAGAGGACTAGCGTCAGAGCAGTACTCC.

In this sample, this clone turned up once. The chain is built from TRBV6-5 and TRBJ2-3; maybe TRBD2 (5 bases). The CDR3 runs 13 residues. From germline, CDR1 is MNHEY and CDR2 SVGAGI. Trimming removed 6 bases from V and 5 bases from J, with 12 bases in between. The CDR3 coding sequence is TGTGCCAGCAGAAAGGTCGGGAAAGATACGCAGTATTTT. It translates to CASRKVGKDTQYF.

This chain uses TRBV5-8 with TRBJ1-5; D remains unclear. CDR3 length: 17 residues. V was trimmed by 2 bases and J by 0 bases, leaving 15 bases between them. Germline-derived CDR1 and CDR2 are SGHTS and YDEGEE. CDR3 region: CASSLLRKTYSNQPQHF. CDR3 DNA: TGTGCCAGCAGCTTACTCCGAAAAACCTATAGCAATCAGCCCCAGCATTTT.

The rearrangement joins TRBV9 to TRBJ1-4, with D possibly being TRBD1 (5 bases). Germline CDR1 SGDLS, CDR2 YYNGEE. The V gene lost 0 bases and the J gene lost 0 bases, with 12 bases spanning the gap. The CDR3 spans 17 residues. The CDR3 DNA reads TGTGCCAGCAGCGTAGACGGCAGGGTGACAACTAATGAAAAACTGTTTTTT. Its protein product is CASSVDGRVTTNEKLFF. The full variable domain, in which reference TRBV9 and TRBJ1-4 provide the parts outside the CDR3, is DSGVTQTPKHLITATGQRVTLRCSPRSGDLSVYWYQQSLDQGLQFLIQYYNGEERAKGNILERFSAQQFPDLHSELNLSSLELGDSALYFCASSVDGRVTTNEKLFFGSGTQLSVL.

This chain joins TRBV4-1 and TRBJ1-5; the match to TRBD1 covers 8 bases. The germline CDR1 and CDR2 sequences are MGHRA and YSYEKL. The ends lost 1 base at V and 6 bases at J; junction bases unmatched: 5. CDR3 length: 15 amino acids. The CDR3 DNA sequence: TGCGCCAGCAGCCAAGGCTGGACAGGGTTTCAGCCCCAGCATTTT. Its translation: CASSQGWTGFQPQHF.

V is TRBV2 and J is TRBJ2-2, with D unresolved. The V and J ends lost 0 bases and 0 bases respectively, with 5 bases between them. The CDR3 has 15 amino acids. Germline-derived CDR1 and CDR2 are SNHLY and FYNNEI. For the CDR3, the DNA is TGTGCCAGCAGTGAAGCGGGGACGAACACCGGGGAGCTGTTTTTT. Its translation: CASSEAGTNTGELFF.

This chain connects TRBV6-5 to TRBJ2-2; 7 nucleotides line up with TRBD1. Germline CDR1 and CDR2: MNHEY and SVGAGI. The junction had 6 bases not matched to a gene; V was cut back by 4 bases and J by 4 bases. The CDR3 spans 15 residues. The CDR3 loop is CASSSINRGTGELFF. As DNA, the CDR3 is TGTGCCAGCAGTTCCATAAACAGGGGCACCGGGGAGCTGTTTTTT.

The chain couples TRBV25-1 to TRBJ2-5; 7 positions match TRBD2. CDR1 is MGHDK and CDR2 is SYGVNS in the germline V gene. Germline trimming cut 4 bases from V and 1 base from J; bases unmatched to any gene: 9. This CDR3 contains 16 residues. The CDR3 DNA is TGTGCCAGCAGTGGAGGTATCGGGAGGCCCCAAGAGACCCAGTACTTC. It encodes CASSGGIGRPQETQYF.

This chain uses TRBV28 with TRBJ2-7; D unresolved. V lost 5 bases and J 2 bases, leaving 10 bases between the germline ends. Germline V gene lookup returns CDR1 MDHEN and CDR2 SYDVKM. The CDR3 covers 13 residues. This CDR3 is CASSPNLAYEQYF. The CDR3 bases are TGTGCCAGCAGTCCAAACCTTGCCTACGAGCAGTACTTC.

In its sample, this clone was seen a few times. The V gene is TRBV5-1, the J gene TRBJ1-5; D is unclear. CDR1 is SGHRS and CDR2 is YFSETQ in the germline V gene. V was clipped by 1 base and J by 3 bases, with 11 bases between them. This CDR3 comprises 15 residues. This chain's CDR3 is CASSLFPGNNQPQHF. In DNA, the CDR3 is TGCGCCAGCAGCTTGTTTCCGGGGAACAATCAGCCCCAGCATTTT.

The rearrangement uses TRBV19 and TRBJ2-7; 9 nucleotides align to TRBD2. The CDR3 spans 15 residues. The V gene's germline CDR1 is LNHDA and CDR2 SQIVND (reference sequence). The trim removed 5 bases at V and 7 bases at J, leaving 12 bases unmatched. CDR3: CASSVISGGPSEQYF. In DNA, the CDR3 is TGTGCCAGTAGTGTTATTAGCGGGGGCCCCTCGGAGCAGTACTTC. The variable domain in full, with the rest retrieved from reference TRBV19 and TRBJ2-7, is DGGITQSPKYLFRKEGQNVTLSCEQNLNHDAMYWYRQDPGQGLRLIYYSQIVNDFQKGDIAEGYSVSREKKESFPLTVTSAQKNPTAFYLCASSVISGGPSEQYFGPGTRLTVT.

Concerning this clone: The same CDR3 also results from other DNA sequences found in this sample. This chain joins TRBV6-5 and TRBJ1-2; 7 bases match TRBD1. The CDR3 has 12 residues. Trimming at V came to 9 bases and at J to 5 bases, leaving 6 bases not matched to a gene. Germline CDR1 MNHEY, CDR2 SVGAGI. Written as DNA, the CDR3 is TGTGCCAGTAGGGACAGCTTATATGGCTACACCTTC. It codes for CASRDSLYGYTF.

The chain employs TRBV9 and TRBJ2-1, with unresolved D. The CDR3 has 13 residues. Between the trimmed V and J ends, which lost 0 bases and 8 bases, there was a span of 9 bases. Germline-derived CDR1 and CDR2 are SGDLS and YYNGEE. DNA for the CDR3: TGTGCCAGCAGCGTAGGTTCCGAAGATGAGCAGTTCTTC. The encoded protein is CASSVGSEDEQFF.

This chain joins TRBV28 and TRBJ2-2; no clear D gene. Germline CDR1 reads MDHEN; CDR2 reads SYDVKM. Trimming shortened V by 3 bases and J by 2 bases, and 7 bases separated the two germline ends. This CDR3 is built from 14 residues. The CDR3 region has the DNA TGTGCCAGCAGTTTCCTTACAAACACCGGGGAGCTGTTTTTT. Protein sequence: CASSFLTNTGELFF.

The chain links TRBV28 to TRBJ1-4; 8 nucleotides line up with TRBD1. V dropped 5 bases and J dropped 14; count of bases not matched to a gene: 13. This CDR3 is built from 14 residues. CDR1 is MDHEN and CDR2 is SYDVKM in the germline V gene. The CDR3 region has the DNA TGTGCCAGCAGTGGACCGGGACAGGCCTCTAGGCTGTTTTTT. It is translated as CASSGPGQASRLFF.

For the CDR3, the DNA is TGCGCCAGCAGGCCCAGAGTTTCCTGGGAGACCCAGTACTTC. This encodes CASRPRVSWETQYF. The chain uses TRBV5-1 and TRBJ2-5; D gene uncertain. CDR1 and CDR2 from the germline V gene are SGHRS and YFSETQ. Trimming removed 5 bases from V and 5 bases from J, with 16 bases in between. This CDR3 comprises 14 residues.